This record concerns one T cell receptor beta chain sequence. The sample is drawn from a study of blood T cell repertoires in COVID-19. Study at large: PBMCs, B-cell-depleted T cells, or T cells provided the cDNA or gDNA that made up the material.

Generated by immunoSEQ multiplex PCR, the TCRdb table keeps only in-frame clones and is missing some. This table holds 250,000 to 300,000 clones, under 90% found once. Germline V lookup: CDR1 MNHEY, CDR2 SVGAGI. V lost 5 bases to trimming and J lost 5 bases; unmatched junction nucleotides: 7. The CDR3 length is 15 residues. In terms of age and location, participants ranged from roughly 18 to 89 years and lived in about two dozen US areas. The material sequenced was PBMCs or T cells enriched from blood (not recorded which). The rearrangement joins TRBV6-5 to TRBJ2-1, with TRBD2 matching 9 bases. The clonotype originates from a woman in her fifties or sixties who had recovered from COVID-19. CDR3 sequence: CASSNGLASHNEQFF. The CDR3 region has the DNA TGTGCCAGCAGTAATGGACTAGCGTCCCACAATGAGCAGTTCTTC.